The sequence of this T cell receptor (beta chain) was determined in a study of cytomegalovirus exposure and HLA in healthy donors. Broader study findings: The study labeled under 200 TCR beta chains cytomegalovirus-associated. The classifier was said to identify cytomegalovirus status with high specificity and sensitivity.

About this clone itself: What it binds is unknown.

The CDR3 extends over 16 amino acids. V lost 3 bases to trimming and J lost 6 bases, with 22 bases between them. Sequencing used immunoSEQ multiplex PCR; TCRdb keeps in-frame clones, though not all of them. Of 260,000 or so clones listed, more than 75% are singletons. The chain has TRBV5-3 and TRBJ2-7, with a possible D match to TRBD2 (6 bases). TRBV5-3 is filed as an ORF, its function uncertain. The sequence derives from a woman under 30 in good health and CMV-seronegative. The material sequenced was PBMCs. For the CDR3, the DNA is TGTGCCAGAAGCTCGTCGCCTCGGGAGTACATTGGCGAGCAGTACTTC. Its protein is CARSSSPREYIGEQYF.